This TCR beta chain is from a study of shared clonotypes between healthy human individuals. The wider study: Three CD4 naive, three CD4 memory, two CD8 naive and one CD8 memory plate were used per donor.

The test was conducted at deep level. Profiled with immunoSEQ multiplex PCR; TCRdb holds only in-frame clones, not every one. This sample has 2.3 million or so clones, with approximately 95% found just once. V lost 3 bases and J lost 5, with 13 bases in between. The CDR3 has 14 amino acids. Germline-derived CDR1 and CDR2 are WNHNN and SYGVQD (reference sequence). This clone was observed a few times. J is TRBJ1-1 and V is TRBV10-1; perhaps TRBD1 as D (6 bases). The sample taken for sequencing was naive CD4+ T cells from PBMCs. Subset in this sample: CD45RA+ positively selected. This TCR was recovered from a man between 18 and 35 years old in good health. Some clones in this sample may be carry-over from other donors' samples. CDR3 sequence: CASSDGTMATEAFF. The CDR3 region has the DNA TGCGCCAGCAGTGATGGGACAATGGCAACTGAAGCTTTCTTT.